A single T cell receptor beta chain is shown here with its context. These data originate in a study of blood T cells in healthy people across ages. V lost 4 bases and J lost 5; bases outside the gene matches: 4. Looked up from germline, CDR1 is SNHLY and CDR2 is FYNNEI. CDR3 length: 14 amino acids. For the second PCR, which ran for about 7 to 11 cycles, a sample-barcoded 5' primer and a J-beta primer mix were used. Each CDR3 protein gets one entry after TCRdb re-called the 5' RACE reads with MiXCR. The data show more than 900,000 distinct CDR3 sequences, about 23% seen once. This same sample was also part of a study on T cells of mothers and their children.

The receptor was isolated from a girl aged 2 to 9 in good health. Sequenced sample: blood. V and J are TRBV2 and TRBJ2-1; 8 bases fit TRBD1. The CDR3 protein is CASSVTGENNEQFF. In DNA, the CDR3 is TGTGCCAGCAGTGTGACAGGGGAAAACAATGAGCAGTTCTTC.